Reported below is one T cell receptor (beta chain). Its antigen is unidentified. These data originate in a study of T cells expressing NK-cell markers. As for the study in general: Sorted CD3+CD56+NKG2C+, CD3+CD56+NKG2C- and CD3+CD56-NKG2C+ T cells supplied TCR beta repertoires. Study-level findings and limits: Topping the CD3+CD56-NKG2C+ fraction as well were these clonotypes, in several donors. In several donors, dominant CD3+CD56+NKG2C+ clonotypes ranked among the top 10 CD8+ clonotypes.

In generating TCR beta cDNA, 5'RACE template switching with UMIs was used. Each CDR3 protein gets one entry in TCRdb, which reprocessed the 5' RACE reads and gives no DNA. The sample totals 200,000 to 300,000 distinct CDR3 sequences; its top ten clones hold about 4.2%. The CDR3 spans 11 residues. The germline V gene has CDR1 DFQATT and CDR2 SNEGSKA (reference sequence). The V and J genes are TRBV20-1 and TRBJ1-4. The TCR sequence derives from a woman aged 18 to 75 in good health. The specimen sequenced was blood T cells: a sorted CD56 or NKG2C T cell subset, CD4+ or CD8+ T cells, or bulk PBMC T cells (not recorded which). CDR3 region: CSAKGNEKLFF.